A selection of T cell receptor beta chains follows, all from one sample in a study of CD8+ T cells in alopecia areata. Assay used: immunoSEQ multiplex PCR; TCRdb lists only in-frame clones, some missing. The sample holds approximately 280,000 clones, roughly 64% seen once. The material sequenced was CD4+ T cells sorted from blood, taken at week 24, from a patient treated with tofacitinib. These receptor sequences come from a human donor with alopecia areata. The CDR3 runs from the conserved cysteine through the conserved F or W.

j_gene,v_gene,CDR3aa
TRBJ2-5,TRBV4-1,CASSQVQRRSQETQYF
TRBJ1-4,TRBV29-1,CSVYHEKLFF
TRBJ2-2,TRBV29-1,CSVGTATNTGELFF
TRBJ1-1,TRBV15,CATSRRVNTEAFF
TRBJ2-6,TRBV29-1,CSVDRAAGANVLTF
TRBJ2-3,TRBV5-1,CASSLARVGTDTQYF
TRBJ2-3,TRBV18,CASARGAATDTQYF
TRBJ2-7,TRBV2,CASRERTESSYEQYF
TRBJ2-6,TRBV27,CASSLSSGQGLSGANVLTF
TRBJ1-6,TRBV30,CAWIRDSSYNSPLHF
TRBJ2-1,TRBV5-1,CASSLAPGLQDNEQFF
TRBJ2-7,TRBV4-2,CASSQDVGQSTVSYEQYF
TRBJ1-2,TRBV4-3,CASRGTHGYTF
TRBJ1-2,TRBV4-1,CASSQGHSGTSAGYTF
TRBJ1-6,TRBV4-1,CASSHADREYSPLHF
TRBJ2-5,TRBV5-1,CASSYPSGLGQETQYF
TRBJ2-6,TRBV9,CASSVEGPGANVLTF
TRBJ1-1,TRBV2,CASSEGLTALLNTEAFF
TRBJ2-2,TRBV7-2,CASSLGTNTGELFF
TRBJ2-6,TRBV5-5,CASSLYHRWTGSGANVLTF
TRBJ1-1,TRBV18,CASSQHKNTEAFF
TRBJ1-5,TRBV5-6,CASSKRDKINQPQHF
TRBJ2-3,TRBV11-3,CASSSGQKYTDTQYF
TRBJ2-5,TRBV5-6,CASSFGLAGEETQYF
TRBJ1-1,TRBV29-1,CSAHRNTEAFF
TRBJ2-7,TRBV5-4,CASSQPGRSEQYF
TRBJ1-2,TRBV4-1,CASSPYEDYGYTF
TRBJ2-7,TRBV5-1,CASSFSPLGTGDYEQYF
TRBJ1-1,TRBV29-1,CSVGRNRGRGTEAFF
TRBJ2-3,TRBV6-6,CASSYPVVGGTDTQYF
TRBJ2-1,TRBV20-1,CSVGNEQFF
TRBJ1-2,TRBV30,CAWSRRLANYGYTF
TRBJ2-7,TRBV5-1,CASSLQGGAYEQYF
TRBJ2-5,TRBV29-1,CSVSSAGTVETQYF
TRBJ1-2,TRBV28,CASSPRGNYGYTF
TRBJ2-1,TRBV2,CASREGGDEQFF
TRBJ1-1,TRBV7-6,CASSIQGDTEAFF
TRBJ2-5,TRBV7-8,CASSWETTRQGQETQYF
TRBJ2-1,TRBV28,CASSTPGQINEQFF
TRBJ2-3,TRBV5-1,CASSWGRSTDTQYF
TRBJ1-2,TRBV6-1,CASSEHGQGLRGYTF
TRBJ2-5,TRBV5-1,CASSAGTGGQETQYF
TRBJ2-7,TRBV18,CASSPPGRGTYEQYF
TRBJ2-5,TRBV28,CAIADRGLAGTQYF
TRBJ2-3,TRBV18,CASSPGGNTDTQYF
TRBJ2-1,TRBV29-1,CSASSSYNEQFF
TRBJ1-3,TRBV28,CASKSWRRQGGNTIYF
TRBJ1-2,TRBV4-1,CASSQGTGSDGGTNGYTF
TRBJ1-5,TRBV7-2,CASSFKGADQPQHF
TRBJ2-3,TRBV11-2,CASSVVGWLDTQYF
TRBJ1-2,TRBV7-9,CASSSTTGPNYGYTF
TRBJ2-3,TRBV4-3,CASSQESGASTDTQYF
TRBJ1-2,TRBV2,CASRRDSLVGYTF
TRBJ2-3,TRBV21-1,CASSMSSGNDTQYF
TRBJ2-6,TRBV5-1,CASSLEASGRVLTF